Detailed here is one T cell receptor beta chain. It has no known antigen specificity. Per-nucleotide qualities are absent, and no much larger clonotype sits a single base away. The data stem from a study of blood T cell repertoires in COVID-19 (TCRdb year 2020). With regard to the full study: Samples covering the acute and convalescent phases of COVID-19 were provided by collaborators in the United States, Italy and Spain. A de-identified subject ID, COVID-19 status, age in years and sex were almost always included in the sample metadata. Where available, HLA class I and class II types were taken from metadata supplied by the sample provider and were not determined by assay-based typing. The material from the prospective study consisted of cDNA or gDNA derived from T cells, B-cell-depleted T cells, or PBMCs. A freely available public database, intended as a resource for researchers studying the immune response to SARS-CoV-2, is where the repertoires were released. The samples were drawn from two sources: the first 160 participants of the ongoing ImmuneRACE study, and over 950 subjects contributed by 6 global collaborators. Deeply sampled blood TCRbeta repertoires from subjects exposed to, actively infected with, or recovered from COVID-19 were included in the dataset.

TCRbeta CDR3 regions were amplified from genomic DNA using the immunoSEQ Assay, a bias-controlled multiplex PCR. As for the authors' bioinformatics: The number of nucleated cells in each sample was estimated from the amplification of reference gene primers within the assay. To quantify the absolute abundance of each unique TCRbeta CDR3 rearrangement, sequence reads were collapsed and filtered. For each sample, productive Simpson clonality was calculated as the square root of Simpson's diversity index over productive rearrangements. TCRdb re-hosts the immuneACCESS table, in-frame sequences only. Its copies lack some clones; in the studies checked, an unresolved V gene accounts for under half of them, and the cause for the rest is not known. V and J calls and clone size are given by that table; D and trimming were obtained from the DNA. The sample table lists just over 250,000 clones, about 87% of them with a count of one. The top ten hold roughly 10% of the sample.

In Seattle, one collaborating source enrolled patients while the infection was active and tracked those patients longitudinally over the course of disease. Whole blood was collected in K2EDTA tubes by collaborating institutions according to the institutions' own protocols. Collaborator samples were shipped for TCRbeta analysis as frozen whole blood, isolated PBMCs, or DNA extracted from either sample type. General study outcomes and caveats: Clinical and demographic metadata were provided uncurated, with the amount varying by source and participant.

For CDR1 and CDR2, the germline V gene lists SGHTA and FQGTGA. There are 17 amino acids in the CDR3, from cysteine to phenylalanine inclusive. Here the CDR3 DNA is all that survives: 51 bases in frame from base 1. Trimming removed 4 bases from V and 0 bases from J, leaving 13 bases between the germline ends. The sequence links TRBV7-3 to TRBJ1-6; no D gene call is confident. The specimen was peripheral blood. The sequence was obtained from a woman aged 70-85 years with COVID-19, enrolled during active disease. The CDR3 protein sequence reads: CASSSTPPGSYNSPLHF. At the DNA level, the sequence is TGTGCCAGCAGCTCCACCCCCCCAGGCTCCTATAATTCACCCCTCCACTTT.